This TCR beta chain was recovered during a study of blood T cell repertoires in COVID-19. The data were produced by immunoSEQ multiplex PCR, yet TCRdb's version contains in-frame clones alone and is incomplete. The table shows approximately 250,000 clones, with around 89% occurring only once. The sequence derives from a woman aged 60-75 years in a cohort exposed to, infected with or recovered from COVID-19 (not recorded which). The sequenced material came from PBMCs or T cells enriched from blood (not recorded which).

The CDR3 loop reads CASSFDRITDTQYF. The CDR3 DNA follows: TGTGCCAGCAGTTTCGACAGAATCACAGATACGCAGTATTTT. The chain links TRBV27 to TRBJ2-3, with a possible D match to TRBD1 (5 bases). The ends were cut back, 3 bases at V and 2 bases at J, with 9 bases in the middle. The CDR3 is 14 residues long. The germline CDR1 and CDR2 sequences are MNHEY and SMNVEV (reference sequence).